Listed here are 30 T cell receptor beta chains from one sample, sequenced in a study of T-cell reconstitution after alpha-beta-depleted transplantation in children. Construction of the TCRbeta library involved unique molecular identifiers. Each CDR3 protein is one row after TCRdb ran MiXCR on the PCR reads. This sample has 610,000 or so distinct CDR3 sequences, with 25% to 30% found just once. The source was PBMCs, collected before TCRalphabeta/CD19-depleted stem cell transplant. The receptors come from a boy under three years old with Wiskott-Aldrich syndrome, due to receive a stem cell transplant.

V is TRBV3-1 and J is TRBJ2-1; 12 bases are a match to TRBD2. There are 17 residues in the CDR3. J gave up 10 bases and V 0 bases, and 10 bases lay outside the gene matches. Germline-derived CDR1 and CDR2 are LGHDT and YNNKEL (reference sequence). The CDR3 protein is CASSQDPNLAGGREQFF. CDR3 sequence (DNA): TGTGCCAGCAGCCAAGATCCGAACCTAGCGGGAGGGCGGGAGCAGTTCTTC.

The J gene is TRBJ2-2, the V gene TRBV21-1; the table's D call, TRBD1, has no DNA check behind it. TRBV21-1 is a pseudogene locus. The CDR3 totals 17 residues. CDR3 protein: CASSSKTGGRSTGELFF. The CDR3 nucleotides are TGTGCCAGCAGCTCGAAGACGGGGGGGAGATCCACCGGGGAGCTGTTTTTT.

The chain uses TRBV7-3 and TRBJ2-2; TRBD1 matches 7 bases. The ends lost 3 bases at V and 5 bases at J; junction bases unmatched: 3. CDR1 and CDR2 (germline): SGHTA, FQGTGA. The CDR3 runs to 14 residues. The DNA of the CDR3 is TGTGCCAGCAGCTTTACCAGGGGGACCGGGGAGCTGTTTTTT. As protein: CASSFTRGTGELFF.

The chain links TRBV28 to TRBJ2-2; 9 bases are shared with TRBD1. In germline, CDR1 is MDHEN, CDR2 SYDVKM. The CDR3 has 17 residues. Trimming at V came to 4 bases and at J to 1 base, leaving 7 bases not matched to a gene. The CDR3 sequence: CASSSSGTGKNTGELFF. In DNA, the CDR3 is TGTGCCAGCAGTTCCTCCGGGACAGGGAAGAACACCGGGGAGCTGTTTTTT. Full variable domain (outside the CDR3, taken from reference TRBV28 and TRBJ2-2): DVKVTQSSRYLVKRTGEKVFLECVQDMDHENMFWYRQDPGLGLRLIYFSYDVKMKEKGDIPEGYSVSREKKERFSLILESASTNQTSMYLCASSSSGTGKNTGELFFGEGSRLTVL.

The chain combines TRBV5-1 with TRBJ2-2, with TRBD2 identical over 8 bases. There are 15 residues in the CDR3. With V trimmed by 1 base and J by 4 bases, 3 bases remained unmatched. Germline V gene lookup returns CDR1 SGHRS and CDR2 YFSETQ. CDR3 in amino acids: CASSLPAGATGELFF. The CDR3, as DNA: TGCGCCAGCAGCTTGCCAGCGGGAGCCACCGGGGAGCTGTTTTTT.

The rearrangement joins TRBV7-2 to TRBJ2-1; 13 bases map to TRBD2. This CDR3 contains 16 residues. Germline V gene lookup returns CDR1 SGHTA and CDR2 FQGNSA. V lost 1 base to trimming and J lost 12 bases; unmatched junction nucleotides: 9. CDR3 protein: CASSLGPLAGGPGQFF. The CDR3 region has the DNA TGTGCCAGCAGCTTAGGACCACTAGCGGGAGGGCCGGGGCAGTTCTTC.

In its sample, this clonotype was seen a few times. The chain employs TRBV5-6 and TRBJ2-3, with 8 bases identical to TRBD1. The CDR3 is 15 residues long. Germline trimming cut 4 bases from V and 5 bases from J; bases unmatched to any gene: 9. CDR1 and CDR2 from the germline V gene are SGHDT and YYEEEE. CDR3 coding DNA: TGTGCCAGCAGCCGAGGACAGGGAGGAATAGATACGCAGTATTTT. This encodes CASSRGQGGIDTQYF.

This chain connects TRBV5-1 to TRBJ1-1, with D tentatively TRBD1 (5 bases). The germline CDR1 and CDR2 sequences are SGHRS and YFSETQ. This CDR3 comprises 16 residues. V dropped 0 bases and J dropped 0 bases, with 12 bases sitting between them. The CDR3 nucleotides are TGCGCCAGCAGCTTGGATACAGGTCTTATGAACACTGAAGCTTTCTTT. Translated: CASSLDTGLMNTEAFF.

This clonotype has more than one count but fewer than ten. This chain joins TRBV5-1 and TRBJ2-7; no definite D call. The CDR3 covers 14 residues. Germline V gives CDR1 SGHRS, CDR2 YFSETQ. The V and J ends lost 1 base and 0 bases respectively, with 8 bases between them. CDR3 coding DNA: TGCGCCAGCAGCTTGAACGTTGACTCCTACGAGCAGTACTTC. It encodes CASSLNVDSYEQYF.

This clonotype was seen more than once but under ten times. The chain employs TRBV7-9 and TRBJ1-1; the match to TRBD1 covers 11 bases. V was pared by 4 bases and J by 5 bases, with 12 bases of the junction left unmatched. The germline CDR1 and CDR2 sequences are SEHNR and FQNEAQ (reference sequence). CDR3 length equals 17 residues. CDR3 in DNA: TGTGCCAGCAGCTCCAAAGGGGGACAGGGGGGTTGGACTGAAGCTTTCTTT. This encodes CASSSKGGQGGWTEAFF.

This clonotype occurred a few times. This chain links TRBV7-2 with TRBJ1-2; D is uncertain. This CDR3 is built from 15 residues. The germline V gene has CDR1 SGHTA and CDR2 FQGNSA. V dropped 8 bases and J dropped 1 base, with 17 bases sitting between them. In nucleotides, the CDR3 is TGTGCCAGCTCAGCGGGTCGGACGATTAACTATGGCTACACCTTC. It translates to CASSAGRTINYGYTF.

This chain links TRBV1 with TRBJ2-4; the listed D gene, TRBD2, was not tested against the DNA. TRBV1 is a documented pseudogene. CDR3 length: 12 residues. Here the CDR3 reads CTSPTSRPIQYF. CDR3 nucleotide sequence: TGCACCAGTCCGACTAGCCGGCCCATTCAGTACTTC.

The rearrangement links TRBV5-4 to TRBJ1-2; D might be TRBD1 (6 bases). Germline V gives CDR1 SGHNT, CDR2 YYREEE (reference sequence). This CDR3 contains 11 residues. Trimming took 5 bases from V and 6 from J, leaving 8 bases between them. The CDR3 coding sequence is TGTGCCAGCAGTTCAGGGGATGGCTACACCTTC. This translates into CASSSGDGYTF.

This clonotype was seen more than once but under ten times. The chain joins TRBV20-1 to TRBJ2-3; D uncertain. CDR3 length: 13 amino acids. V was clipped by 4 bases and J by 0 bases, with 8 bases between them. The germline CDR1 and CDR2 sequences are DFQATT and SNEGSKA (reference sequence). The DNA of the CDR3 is TGCAGTGCTAACAAACAGAGCACAGATACGCAGTATTTT. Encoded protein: CSANKQSTDTQYF.

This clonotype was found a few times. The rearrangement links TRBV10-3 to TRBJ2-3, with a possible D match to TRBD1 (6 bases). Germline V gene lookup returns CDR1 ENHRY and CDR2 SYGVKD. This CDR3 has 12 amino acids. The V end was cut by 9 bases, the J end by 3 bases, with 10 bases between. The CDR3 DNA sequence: TGTGCCATACAACAGGGAACAGATACGCAGTATTTT. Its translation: CAIQQGTDTQYF.

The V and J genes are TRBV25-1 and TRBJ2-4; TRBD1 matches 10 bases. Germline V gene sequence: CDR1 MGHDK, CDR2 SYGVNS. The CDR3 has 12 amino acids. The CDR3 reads CSRGQGKNIQYF. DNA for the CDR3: TGTTCCCGGGGACAGGGGAAAAACATTCAGTACTTC.

The CDR3 loop reads CASRIPGQGPYEQYF. For the CDR3, the DNA is TGTGCCAGCAGGATTCCGGGACAGGGCCCCTACGAGCAGTACTTC. The rearrangement joins TRBV28 to TRBJ2-7; 9 positions match TRBD1. The CDR3 is made up of 15 amino acids. Germline V gene data show CDR1 as MDHEN and CDR2 as SYDVKM. V gave up 6 bases and J gave up 2 bases; unmatched junction bases: 8.

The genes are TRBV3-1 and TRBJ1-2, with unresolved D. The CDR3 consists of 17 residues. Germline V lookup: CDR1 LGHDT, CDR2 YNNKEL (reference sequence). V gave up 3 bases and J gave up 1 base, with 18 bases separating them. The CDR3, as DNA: TGTGCCAGCAGCCACCGAATCACAGATTATAATAACTATGGCTACACCTTC. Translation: CASSHRITDYNNYGYTF. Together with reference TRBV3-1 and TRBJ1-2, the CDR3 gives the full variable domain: DTAVSQTPKYLVTQMGNDKSIKCEQNLGHDTMYWYKQDSKKFLKIMFSYNNKELIINETVPNRFSPKSPDKAHLNLHINSLELGDSAVYFCASSHRITDYNNYGYTFGSGTRLTVV.

CDR3 protein: CATSDRCPTGQLSYEQYF. The CDR3 coding sequence is TGTGCCACCAGTGATCGATGTCCAACGGGACAGCTCTCCTACGAGCAGTACTTC. V is TRBV24-1 and J is TRBJ2-7; 7 bases are a match to TRBD1. V lost 3 bases and J lost 0; bases outside the gene matches: 13. The CDR3 runs to 18 residues. Germline CDR1 is KGHDR and CDR2 is SFDVKD.

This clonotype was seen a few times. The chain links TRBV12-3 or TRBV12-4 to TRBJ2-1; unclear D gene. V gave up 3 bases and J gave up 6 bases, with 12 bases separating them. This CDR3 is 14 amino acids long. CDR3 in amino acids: CASSFLMLFNEQFF. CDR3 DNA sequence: TGTGCCAGCAGTTTTTTAATGCTCTTCAATGAGCAGTTCTTC.

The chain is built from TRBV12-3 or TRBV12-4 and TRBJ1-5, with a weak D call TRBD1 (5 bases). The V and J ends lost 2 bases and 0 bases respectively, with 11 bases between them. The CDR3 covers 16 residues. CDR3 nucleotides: TGTGCCAGCAGTTTACGCGGCGGACATAGCAATCAGCCCCAGCATTTT. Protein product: CASSLRGGHSNQPQHF.

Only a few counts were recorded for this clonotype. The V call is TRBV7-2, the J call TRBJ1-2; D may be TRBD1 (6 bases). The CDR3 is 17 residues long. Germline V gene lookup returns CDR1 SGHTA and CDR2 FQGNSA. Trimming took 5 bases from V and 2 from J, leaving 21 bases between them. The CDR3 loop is CASSLTIHNRENYGYTF. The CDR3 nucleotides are TGTGCCAGCAGCCTTACCATTCATAACAGGGAAAACTATGGCTACACCTTC.

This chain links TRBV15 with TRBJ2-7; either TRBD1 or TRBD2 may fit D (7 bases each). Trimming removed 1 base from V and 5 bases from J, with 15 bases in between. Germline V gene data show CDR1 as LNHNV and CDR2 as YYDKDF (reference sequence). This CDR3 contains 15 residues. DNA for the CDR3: TGTGCCACCAGCAGAGTGAGACAGGGAGGGCACGAGCAGTACTTC. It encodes CATSRVRQGGHEQYF. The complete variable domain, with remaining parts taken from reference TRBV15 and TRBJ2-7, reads DAMVIQNPRYQVTQFGKPVTLSCSQTLNHNVMYWYQQKSSQAPKLLFHYYDKDFNNEADTPDNFQSRRPNTSFCFLDIRSPGLGDTAMYLCATSRVRQGGHEQYFGPGTRLTVT.

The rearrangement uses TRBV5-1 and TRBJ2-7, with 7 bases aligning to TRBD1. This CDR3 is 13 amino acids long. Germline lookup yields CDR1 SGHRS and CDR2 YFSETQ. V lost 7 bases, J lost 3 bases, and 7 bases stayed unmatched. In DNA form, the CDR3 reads TGCGCCAGCGCAGAGACAGGGAACTACGAGCAGTACTTC. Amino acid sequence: CASAETGNYEQYF.

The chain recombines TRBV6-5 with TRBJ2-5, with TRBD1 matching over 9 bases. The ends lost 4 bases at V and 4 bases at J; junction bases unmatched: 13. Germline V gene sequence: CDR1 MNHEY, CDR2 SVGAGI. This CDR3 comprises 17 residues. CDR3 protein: CASSFGQGPSGGETQYF. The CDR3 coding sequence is TGTGCCAGCAGTTTCGGACAGGGGCCATCGGGGGGAGAGACCCAGTACTTC.

The CDR3 loop reads CASSQGRHYGYTF. Written as DNA, the CDR3 is TGTGCCAGCAGCCAAGGGCGTCACTATGGCTACACCTTC. The rearrangement uses TRBV3-1 and TRBJ1-2; no firm D call. The CDR3 spans 13 residues. CDR1 and CDR2 from the germline V gene are LGHDT and YNNKEL (reference sequence). The ends were cut back, 1 base at V and 3 bases at J, with 6 bases in the middle.

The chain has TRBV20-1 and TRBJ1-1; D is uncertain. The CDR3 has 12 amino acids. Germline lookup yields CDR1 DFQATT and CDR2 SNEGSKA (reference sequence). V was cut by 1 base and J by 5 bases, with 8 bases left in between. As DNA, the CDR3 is TGCAGTGCTAGAGTTGGGGAGACTGAAGCTTTCTTT. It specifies CSARVGETEAFF.

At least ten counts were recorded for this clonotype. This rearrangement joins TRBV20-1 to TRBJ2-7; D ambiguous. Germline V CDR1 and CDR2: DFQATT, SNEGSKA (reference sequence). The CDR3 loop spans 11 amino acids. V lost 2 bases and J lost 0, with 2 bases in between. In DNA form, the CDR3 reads TGCAGTGCTAGACGCTCCTACGAGCAGTACTTC. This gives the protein CSARRSYEQYF.

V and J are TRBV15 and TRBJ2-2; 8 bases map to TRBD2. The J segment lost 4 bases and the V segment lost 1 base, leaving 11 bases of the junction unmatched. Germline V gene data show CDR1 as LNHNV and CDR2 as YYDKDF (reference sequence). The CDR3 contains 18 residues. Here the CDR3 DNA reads TGTGCCACCAGCAGAGTACGCGGGGGGCAGGGAGTCACCGGGGAGCTGTTTTTT. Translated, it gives CATSRVRGGQGVTGELFF.

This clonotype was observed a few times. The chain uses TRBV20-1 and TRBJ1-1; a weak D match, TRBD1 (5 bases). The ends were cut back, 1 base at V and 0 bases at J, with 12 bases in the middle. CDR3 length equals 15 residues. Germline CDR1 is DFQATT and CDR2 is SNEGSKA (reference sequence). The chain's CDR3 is CSARVSQAMNTEAFF. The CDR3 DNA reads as TGCAGTGCTAGAGTTTCACAGGCCATGAACACTGAAGCTTTCTTT.